Described below is a single T cell receptor beta chain sequence and its context. These data belong to a study of blood T cell repertoires in COVID-19. Study in general: Samples taken during acute and convalescent COVID-19 were collected in the United States, Italy and Spain. Sources were T cells, B-cell-depleted T cells, or PBMCs; the material itself was cDNA or gDNA.

Original methodology: Estimated nucleated cell counts came from reference gene primer amplification. Only in-frame clones appear in the TCRdb table, and some are missing; sequencing was by immunoSEQ multiplex PCR. The D gene and trimming were derived from the DNA, and the V and J assignments and clone size from that table. The repertoire includes more than 200,000 clones, about 87% of them detected once, and approximately 1.6% sits in the top ten. What was sequenced was peripheral blood. This TCR was sampled from a man in his 70s with acute or convalescent COVID-19.

The CDR3 nucleotides are TGCGCCAGCAGCCAAGAACAGAAGAATGAAAAACTGTTTTTT. Protein sequence: CASSQEQKNEKLFF. The chain is built from TRBV4-1 and TRBJ1-4; no firm D call. The germline CDR1 and CDR2 sequences are MGHRA and YSYEKL. V lost 0 bases to trimming and J lost 5 bases, with 7 bases between them. The CDR3 contains 14 residues.